Listed below are T cell receptor beta chains from one sample, sequenced in a study of T-cell reconstitution after alpha-beta-depleted transplantation in children. TCRdb analysed the PCR reads with MiXCR anew, one entry per CDR3 protein. The profile shows about 900,000 distinct CDR3 sequences, 25% to 30% of them singletons. The specimen comprised PBMCs, mostly from graft donor cells, sampled 360 days after TCRalphabeta/CD19-depleted stem cell transplant. These receptors were collected from a boy under three years old who had a stem cell transplant for SCID, so the T cells may come from the graft donor. CDR3s leave out the opening cysteine and the closing phenylalanine or tryptophan.

TRBJ2-2,TRBV2,ASSEPGLAGTGELF
TRBJ1-5,TRBV4-1,ASSHVTGTRNQPQH
TRBJ2-1,TRBV4-2,ASSIKNEQF
TRBJ2-1,TRBV7-9,ASSLAGTAEQF
TRBJ2-1,TRBV5-5,ASSRSGLADDEQF
TRBJ1-2,TRBV12-3/TRBV12-4,ASSSSDRGWYGYT
TRBJ1-4,TRBV29-1,SVEVGATNEKLF
TRBJ2-5,TRBV24-1,ATSDGQGLETQY
TRBJ2-3,TRBV20-1,SARDTGTGIPDTQY
TRBJ2-3,TRBV9,ASSVEVGTDTQY
TRBJ1-6,TRBV4-1,ASSPTNPGLKSPLH
TRBJ1-2,TRBV10-3,AGGTGVGYGYT
TRBJ2-3,TRBV4-1,ASSRTKLVRQY
TRBJ2-2,TRBV10-3,AISKHHATGELF
TRBJ1-3,TRBV6-5,ASSYLDRVNTIY
TRBJ2-7,TRBV6-6,ASSYLMDRLLY
TRBJ1-1,TRBV28,ASRGQLITEAF
TRBJ2-7,TRBV6-1,ASSVSGGYEQY
TRBJ1-2,TRBV6-5,ASSYSSLGANYGYT
TRBJ2-7,TRBV20-1,SGVGWGRYEQY
TRBJ1-2,TRBV20-1,SVRGQAYGYT
TRBJ1-3,TRBV9,ASSVGGAPGRFLGNTIY
TRBJ2-7,TRBV5-6,ASSLGRVYEQY
TRBJ2-7,TRBV4-1,ASSRNRGSPSEQY
TRBJ1-1,TRBV6-5,ASSYSLRPYGTEAF
TRBJ2-1,TRBV12-3/TRBV12-4,ASTRGSSYNEQF
TRBJ2-7,TRBV7-2,ASSSPLAGAWEQY
TRBJ2-2,TRBV29-1,SVYLVTGELF
TRBJ2-1,TRBV15,ATSRGTGRNEQF
TRBJ2-1,TRBV29-1,SVVLAGEPLATEQF
TRBJ2-3,TRBV20-1,SAAPLGGIGTDTQY
TRBJ1-1,TRBV29-1,SVEEGQGVEAF
TRBJ2-2,TRBV6-1,ASSRNTGNTGELF
TRBJ2-2,TRBV20-1,SASGFPSNTGELF
TRBJ2-3,TRBV20-1,SARQQGAADTQY
TRBJ2-3,TRBV12-3/TRBV12-4,ASSFLQGGTDTQY
TRBJ1-6,TRBV7-9,ASSFEGRSSPLH
TRBJ2-7,TRBV12-3/TRBV12-4,ASSLRSAGSYEQY
TRBJ2-1,TRBV14,ASSYEDIGRQF
TRBJ1-2,TRBV5-1,ASSLGQATYGYT
TRBJ1-1,TRBV5-1,ASSMGLMNTEAF
TRBJ1-2,TRBV9,ASSVGGTGRPYGYT
TRBJ2-5,TRBV3-1,ASSQSTGGQETQY
TRBJ2-3,TRBV10-3,AISEVTDTQY
TRBJ2-3,TRBV20-1,SAWTSGGASTDTQY
TRBJ2-1,TRBV5-6,ASSLRTISYNEQF
TRBJ2-5,TRBV12-5,ASGSRSETQY
TRBJ2-2,TRBV2,ASEGQVTNTGELF
TRBJ1-6,TRBV5-1,ASRRDPSSYNSPLH
TRBJ2-5,TRBV12-3/TRBV12-4,ASSRGTGTQETQY
TRBJ2-7,TRBV5-1,ASSLVAGGTPYEQY
TRBJ1-4,TRBV6-2/TRBV6-3,ASRSKGRVEKLF
TRBJ2-1,TRBV24-1,ATSGGTSTDEQF
TRBJ1-3,TRBV7-9,ASRGQGTSGNTIY
TRBJ2-5,TRBV5-1,ASSLRLASETQY
TRBJ2-6,TRBV6-1,ASRDSDRGPGANVLT
TRBJ2-3,TRBV20-1,SALKWVSPTDTQY
TRBJ1-5,TRBV12-3/TRBV12-4,ASSLAPDRGSNQPQH
TRBJ2-7,TRBV5-6,ASRGTGVSYEQY
TRBJ2-3,TRBV4-1,ASSGRLGGAFTDTQY